This T cell receptor (beta chain) was profiled in a study of early T cells in non-severe SARS-CoV-2 infection. Study-level points and caveats: Lookups in VDJdb leaned toward anti-spike CD8 responses and missed private and CD4 specificities.

Turning to this clonotype: The antigen is undetermined.

One entry per CDR3 protein results from TCRdb running MiXCR on the 5' RACE reads. The sample consists of 70,000 or so distinct CDR3 sequences, 4% to 6% of them appearing once. The V gene lost 2 bases and the J gene lost 3 bases, with 7 bases spanning the gap. This CDR3 comprises 13 residues. CDR1 GTSNPN and CDR2 SVGIG come from the germline V gene (reference sequence). This material consisted of whole blood, taken at baseline. V is TRBV30 and J is TRBJ1-4; D is unclear. This TCR was recovered from an adult who was a healthcare worker with PCR-confirmed SARS-CoV-2 infection or an uninfected control (not recorded which). The donor label of this sample is uncertain. The CDR3 sequence is CAWSWNSNEKLFF. CDR3 DNA sequence: TGTGCCTGGAGTTGGAATTCTAATGAAAAACTGTTTTTT.